The TCR beta chain described here comes from a study of T cells after yellow fever vaccination. In the study overall: Fractions with few cells were prepared using SMART-Seq v4 Ultra Low Input. General study findings and limits: Most clones from primary vaccination were detected again post-booster (just under 97% CD4, around 90% CD8). Only a small proportion of the clonotypes turned up in both the CD4 and the CD8 compartments, likely arising from convergent recombination. Secondary responses were weaker yet peaked faster, day 5 versus 15.

Trimming pared 10 bases from V and 0 bases from J, leaving 12 bases between. Germline CDR1 ENHRY, CDR2 SYGVKD. The CDR3 extends over 13 amino acids. Worth noting for this clonotype: The target antigen is unknown.

TCRdb itself ran the 5' RACE reads through MiXCR, one entry per CDR3 protein. The sample has 250,000 to 300,000 distinct CDR3 sequences; roughly 8.7% are singletons. The V and J genes are TRBV10-3 and TRBJ2-5; D unclear. The TCR sequence derives from a young man who received the YFV17D yellow fever vaccine. The specimen comprised CD4+ T cells sorted from PBMCs, sampled 5 days after the yellow fever booster vaccination. CDR3 sequence: CATGRAYQETQYF. In DNA form, the CDR3 reads TGTGCCACTGGACGGGCGTACCAAGAGACCCAGTACTTC.